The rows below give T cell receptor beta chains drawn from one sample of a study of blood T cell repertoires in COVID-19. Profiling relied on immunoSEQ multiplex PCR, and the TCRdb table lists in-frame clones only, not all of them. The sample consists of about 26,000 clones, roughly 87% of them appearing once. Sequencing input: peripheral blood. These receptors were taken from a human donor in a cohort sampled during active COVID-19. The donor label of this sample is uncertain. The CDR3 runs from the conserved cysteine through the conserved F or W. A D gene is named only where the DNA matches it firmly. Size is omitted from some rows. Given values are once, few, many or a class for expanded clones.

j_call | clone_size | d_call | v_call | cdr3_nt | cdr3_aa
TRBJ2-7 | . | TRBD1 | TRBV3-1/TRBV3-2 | TGTGCCAGCAGCCAAAACCCGGGACAGGGGTACGAGCAGTACTTC | CASSQNPGQGYEQYF
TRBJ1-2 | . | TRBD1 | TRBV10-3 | TGTGCCGTAACGGGGACAGCTAACTATGGCTACACCTTC | CAVTGTANYGYTF
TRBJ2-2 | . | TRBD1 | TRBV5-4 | TGTGCCAGCAGCTTTCCGACAGGGGTGACCACCGGGGAGCTGTTTTTT | CASSFPTGVTTGELFF
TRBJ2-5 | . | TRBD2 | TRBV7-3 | TGTGCCAGCAGCCTAGGACTAGCGGGGGAGGGGACCCAGTACTTC | CASSLGLAGEGTQYF
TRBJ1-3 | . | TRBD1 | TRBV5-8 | TGTGCCAGCAGCATTCAGACAGGGAGCGGAAACACCATATATTTT | CASSIQTGSGNTIYF
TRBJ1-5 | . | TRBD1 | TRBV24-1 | TGTGCCACCTACAGGGGAATCAAAAGGTATAGCAATCAGCCCCAGCATTTT | CATYRGIKRYSNQPQHF
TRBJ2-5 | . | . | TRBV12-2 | TGTGCAAGTCGTTTTGCCCCTCGGGGGGAACAAGAGACCCAGTACTTC | CASRFAPRGEQETQYF
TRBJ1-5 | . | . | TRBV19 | TGTGCCTCCTGCCGCAGCGGGAATCAGCCCCAGCATTTT | CASCRSGNQPQHF
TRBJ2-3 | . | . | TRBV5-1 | TGCGCCAGCAGCCCCGGACAGATAGGCACAGATACGCAGTATTTT | CASSPGQIGTDTQYF
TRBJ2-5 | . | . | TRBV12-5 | TGTGCTAGTGGTTTGGGGACAGAAGAGACCCAGTACTTC | CASGLGTEETQYF
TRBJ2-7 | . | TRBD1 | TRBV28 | TGTGCCAGCAGTTTATTGACAGGGTCTTCCTACGAGCAGTACTTC | CASSLLTGSSYEQYF
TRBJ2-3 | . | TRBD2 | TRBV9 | TGTGCCAGCGAGCGGGGGGGCCTCGCAGATACGCAGTATTTT | CASERGGLADTQYF
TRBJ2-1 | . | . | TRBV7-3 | TGTGCCAGCAGCCCCCACGGGGGAGTCAAGTTCTTC | CASSPHGGVKFF
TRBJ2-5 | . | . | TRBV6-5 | TGTGCCAGCAGTTACTCGAGTGCCGGGGAAGAGACCCAGTACTTC | CASSYSSAGEETQYF
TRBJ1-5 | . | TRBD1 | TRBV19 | TGTGCCAGTAGCTCCGGGACAGTGAATCAGCCCCAGCATTTT | CASSSGTVNQPQHF
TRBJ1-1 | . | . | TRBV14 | TGTGCCAGCAGCCTCTTGGCAGGGAACACTGAAGCTTTCTTT | CASSLLAGNTEAFF
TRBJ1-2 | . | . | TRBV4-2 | TGTGCCAGCAGCCAAGATCGGACAGTGGACTATGGCTACACCTTC | CASSQDRTVDYGYTF
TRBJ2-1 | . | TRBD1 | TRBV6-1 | TGTGCCAGCAGTGGAGGACAGGGTGCGAGGAGCTCCTACAATGAGCAGTTCTTC | CASSGGQGARSSYNEQFF
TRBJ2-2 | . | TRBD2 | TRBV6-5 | TGTGCCAGCAGTTGGGCGACTAGCGGGGGGGCCGGGGAGCTGTTTTTT | CASSWATSGGAGELFF
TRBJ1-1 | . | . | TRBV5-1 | TGCGCCAGCAGTACCGGAGGAACTAGTCCTTACACTGAAGCTTTCTTT | CASSTGGTSPYTEAFF
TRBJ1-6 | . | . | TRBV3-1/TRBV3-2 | TGTGCCAGCAGCCAAGCAGGGTATAATTCACCCCTCCACTTT | CASSQAGYNSPLHF
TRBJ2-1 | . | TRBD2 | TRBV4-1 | TGCGCCAGCAGCCAAGATGCTAGCGGTGCCTACAATGAGCAGTTCTTC | CASSQDASGAYNEQFF
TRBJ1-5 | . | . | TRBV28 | TGTGCCAGCAGTCCCCCCCGGGGCAATCAGCCCCAGCATTTT | CASSPPRGNQPQHF
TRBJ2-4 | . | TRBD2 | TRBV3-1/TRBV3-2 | TGTGCCAGCAGCCAAGATAGCGGGGGCGAGGGGTACATTCAGTACTTC | CASSQDSGGEGYIQYF
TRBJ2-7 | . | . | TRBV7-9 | TGTGCCAGCAGCTTAGGGCAGGGGAGCCACGAGCAGTACTTC | CASSLGQGSHEQYF
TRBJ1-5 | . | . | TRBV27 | TGTGCCAGCAGTTTGGGGCTGGGGGGACAGCCCCAGCATTTT | CASSLGLGGQPQHF
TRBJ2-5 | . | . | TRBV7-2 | TGTGCCAGCAGCCCGCGGCAGGGCTTGCGAGAGACCCAGTACTTC | CASSPRQGLRETQYF
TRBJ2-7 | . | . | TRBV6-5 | TGTGCCAGCAGGATGAGGGGGGGGGCGATGAAGCAGTACTTC | CASRMRGGAMKQYF
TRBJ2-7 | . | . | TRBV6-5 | TGTGCCAGCAGTTTCCTGACAGTGGGTGACTACGAGCAGTACTTC | CASSFLTVGDYEQYF
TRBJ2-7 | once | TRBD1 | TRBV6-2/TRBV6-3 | TGTGCCAGCAGTTATGGGGACAGGGCGCAAGAGCAGTACTTC | CASSYGDRAQEQYF
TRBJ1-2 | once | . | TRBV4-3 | TGCGCCAGCAGCCAAGACACAGACCGAAACTATGGCTACACCTTC | CASSQDTDRNYGYTF
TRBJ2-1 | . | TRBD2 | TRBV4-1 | TGCGCCAGCAGCCGGCTACTAGCGGGGGGGGCTTACAATGAGCAGTTCTTC | CASSRLLAGGAYNEQFF
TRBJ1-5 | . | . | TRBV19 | TGTGCCAGTAGTCCTTGGACGGGGGGCAGGCAGCCCCAGCATTTT | CASSPWTGGRQPQHF
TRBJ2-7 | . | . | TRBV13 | TGTGCCAGCAGCTTAGCAGGGGAACGCTACGAGCAGTACTTC | CASSLAGERYEQYF
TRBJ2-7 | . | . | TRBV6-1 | TGTGCCAGCAGTGAATGGTGGCTAGCCCTCTACGAGCAGTACTTC | CASSEWWLALYEQYF
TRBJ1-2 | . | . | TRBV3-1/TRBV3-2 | TGTGCCAGCAGCCAAGATCTGTACAGGTCTTATGGCTACACCTTC | CASSQDLYRSYGYTF
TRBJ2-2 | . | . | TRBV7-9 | TGTGCCAGCAGCTTAGTGTCCTACCGGGACACCGGGGAGCTGTTTTTT | CASSLVSYRDTGELFF
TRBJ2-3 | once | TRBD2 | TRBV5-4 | TGTGCCAGCAGCCATACTAGCGGGGGCCCCACAGATACGCAGTATTTT | CASSHTSGGPTDTQYF
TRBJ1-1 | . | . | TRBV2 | TGTGCCAAATCCCCAGGGAACACTGAAGCTTTCTTT | CAKSPGNTEAFF
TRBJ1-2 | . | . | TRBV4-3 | TGCGCCAGCAGCCAAGATGTCACAATAAACTATGGCTACACCTTC | CASSQDVTINYGYTF
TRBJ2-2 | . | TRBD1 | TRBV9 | TGTGCCAGCAGCCCCAGGACAGGCAACTGGGGGACCGGGGAGCTGTTTTTT | CASSPRTGNWGTGELFF
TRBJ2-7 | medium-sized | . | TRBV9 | TGTGCCAGCAGCGTAGTTCGTACTTCCTACGAGCAGTACTTC | CASSVVRTSYEQYF